These T cell receptor beta chains were read from a single sample in a study of blood T cell repertoires in COVID-19. Assay: immunoSEQ multiplex PCR; the TCRdb copy retains only in-frame clones and omits some. The data show hundreds of thousands of clones, 85% to 90% seen once. Sequenced sample: peripheral blood. The receptors shown here come from a man in his forties or fifties with acute or convalescent COVID-19. Both conserved end residues are part of each CDR3. D genes are given only for firm matches. A clone size is listed for some rows: how often the clone was seen (once, few, many), or a class if it is expanded.

j_gene,v_gene,abundance,d_gene,len,CDR3nt,CDR3aa
TRBJ2-1,TRBV5-1,-,TRBD1,15,TGCGCCAGCAGCCCTGAGGGGACAGGGGTCCATGAGCAGTTCTTC,CASSPEGTGVHEQFF
TRBJ2-3,TRBV7-3,-,-,17,TGTGCCAGCAGCTCGCCGCGAGGCGGGTCTAGCACAGATACGCAGTATTTT,CASSSPRGGSSTDTQYF
TRBJ2-2,TRBV5-1,-,-,14,TGCGCCAGCAAACTAATGAGGGAGTCCGGGGAGCTGTTTTTT,CASKLMRESGELFF
TRBJ2-7,TRBV7-9,once,-,15,TGTGCCAGCAGCTTAAAGCGGAGGCCGTCCTACGAGCAGTACTTC,CASSLKRRPSYEQYF
TRBJ1-1,TRBV9,-,-,15,TGTGCCAGCAGCGTAGGGGACTCCCGAATCACTGAAGCTTTCTTT,CASSVGDSRITEAFF
TRBJ2-1,TRBV5-1,-,-,15,TGCGCCAGCAGCTTAATGACAGGTGCCTACAATGAGCAGTTCTTC,CASSLMTGAYNEQFF
TRBJ2-2,TRBV2,-,TRBD2,17,TGTGCCAGCAGTGAGGGACTAGCGGGGGGCAGGACCGGGGAGCTGTTTTTT,CASSEGLAGGRTGELFF
TRBJ1-5,TRBV3-1/TRBV3-2,-,-,14,TGTGCCAGCAGCCAAGATCTAGGGGGTCAGCCCCAGCATTTT,CASSQDLGGQPQHF
TRBJ2-1,TRBV11-2,-,-,15,TGTGCCAGCAGCTCAGGGGTTAGCTCCTACAATGAGCAGTTCTTC,CASSSGVSSYNEQFF
TRBJ1-4,TRBV5-1,-,-,14,TGCGCCAGCAGACCCGGGGCAACTAATGAAAAACTGTTTTTT,CASRPGATNEKLFF
TRBJ2-7,TRBV30,few,TRBD1,16,TGTGCCTGGAGTGCTTGGACAGGGGTGAACTCCTACGAGCAGTACTTC,CAWSAWTGVNSYEQYF
TRBJ2-1,TRBV24-1,-,TRBD1,15,TGTGCCACCAGATCTACCGGGACAGGGTTGCATGAGCAGTTCTTC,CATRSTGTGLHEQFF
TRBJ1-2,TRBV7-2,once,-,13,TGTGCCGCCGGTACAGGTTATAGCTATGGCTACACCTTC,CAAGTGYSYGYTF
TRBJ2-1,TRBV29-1,once,TRBD2,14,TGCAGCGTTGAAACGCTAGCGGGGTACAATGAGCAGTTCTTC,CSVETLAGYNEQFF
TRBJ2-3,TRBV7-2,-,-,15,TGTGCCAGCAGCCTCTGGGTAGCGACCTTAGATACGCAGTATTTT,CASSLWVATLDTQYF
TRBJ1-1,TRBV27,-,-,14,TGTGCCAGCAGTTTAAAAAGGGGGAACACTGAAGCTTTCTTT,CASSLKRGNTEAFF
TRBJ2-1,TRBV7-9,-,-,13,TGTGCCAGCAGCTTAGGTCCATACAATGAGCAGTTCTTC,CASSLGPYNEQFF
TRBJ1-6,TRBV11-2,-,-,17,TGTGCCAGCAGCCCCCAGGGGAGCAGTTTGCCTGGGGCACCCCTCCACTTT,CASSPQGSSLPGAPLHF
TRBJ2-7,TRBV7-5,-,-,15,TGTGTCAGAAGCCTTCACATTCATCTCTCCTACGAGCAGTACTTC,CVRSLHIHLSYEQYF
TRBJ1-6,TRBV19,-,-,13,TGTGCCAGTAGGGAGGCTAATAATTCACCCCTCCACTTT,CASREANNSPLHF
TRBJ1-1,TRBV5-5,few,TRBD1,14,TGTGCCAGCAGCTCACAGGGGGCCAACACTGAAGCTTTCTTT,CASSSQGANTEAFF
TRBJ2-7,TRBV6-5,-,TRBD2,15,TGTGCCAGCCAATTTTCTAGCGGGGGTACTTACGAGCAGTACTTC,CASQFSSGGTYEQYF
TRBJ2-7,TRBV5-1,-,TRBD1,14,TGCGCCAGCAGCCCGACAGGGGCATCCATCGAGCAGTACTTC,CASSPTGASIEQYF
TRBJ2-1,TRBV14,-,-,14,TGTGCCAGCAGCCGAACCGACAGCTACAATGAGCAGTTCTTC,CASSRTDSYNEQFF
TRBJ2-1,TRBV9,-,TRBD1,15,TGTGCCAGCAGCGCTACAGGGGGCGAATACAATGAGCAGTTCTTC,CASSATGGEYNEQFF
TRBJ1-1,TRBV4-1,-,TRBD1,16,TGCGCCAGCAGCCCCGACAGGGGGCGGATGAACACTGAAGCTTTCTTT,CASSPDRGRMNTEAFF
TRBJ1-6,TRBV4-2,-,TRBD1,16,TGTGCCAGCAGCTTGACAGGGTCGACCTATAATTCACCCCTCCACTTT,CASSLTGSTYNSPLHF
TRBJ1-1,TRBV5-1,-,TRBD1,14,TGCGCCAGCAGCTGGGACAGGCCGAACACTGAAGCTTTCTTT,CASSWDRPNTEAFF
TRBJ2-7,TRBV6-5,-,TRBD1,15,TGTGCCAGCAGTCCCACAGGGGCCATCCCCTACGAGCAGTACTTC,CASSPTGAIPYEQYF
TRBJ1-6,TRBV28,-,TRBD1,15,TGTGCCAGCAGCGCGACCGCGACAGGGACGACACCCCTCCACTTT,CASSATATGTTPLHF
TRBJ1-5,TRBV27,-,-,14,TGTGCCAGCAGTTTGACACAACGGGGTCAGCCCCAGCATTTT,CASSLTQRGQPQHF
TRBJ2-3,TRBV19,-,TRBD1,15,TGTGCCAGTAGCCAGGACAGGGGGAAATCAGATACGCAGTATTTT,CASSQDRGKSDTQYF
TRBJ1-1,TRBV7-3,-,-,14,TGTGCCAGCAGCTCCCAGGGAGGGAATGCTGAAGCTTTCTTT,CASSSQGGNAEAFF
TRBJ1-1,TRBV18,-,TRBD1,15,TGTGCCAGCTCCCCGGACAGGCCTTCGAACACTGAAGCTTTCTTT,CASSPDRPSNTEAFF
TRBJ2-2,TRBV5-1,once,TRBD2,17,TGCGCCAGCAGTTTTAGCGGGGGCCCCTGGAACACCGGGGAGCTGTTTTTT,CASSFSGGPWNTGELFF
TRBJ2-1,TRBV7-9,-,-,13,TGTGCCAGCAGCTTTAATACCTACAATGAGCAGTTCTTC,CASSFNTYNEQFF
TRBJ2-7,TRBV24-1,-,TRBD1,15,TGTGCCACCAGTGATTCCGGGACAGGGGCCTACGAGCAGTACTTC,CATSDSGTGAYEQYF
TRBJ2-2,TRBV2,-,TRBD1,14,TGTGCCAGCACGACAGGGGGCCTAACCGGGGAGCTGTTTTTT,CASTTGGLTGELFF
TRBJ2-7,TRBV7-6,-,TRBD2,15,TGTGCCAGCAGCTCCCGAGGGGAGGGGAGGGGCGAGCAGTACTTC,CASSSRGEGRGEQYF
TRBJ2-1,TRBV7-9,-,TRBD2,14,TGTGCCAGCAGCTCCTCGGGACTAGCGGGGGAGCAGTTCTTC,CASSSSGLAGEQFF
TRBJ1-5,TRBV5-6,once,TRBD1,15,TGTGCCAGCAGCTTGGGACAGGGGGTGTTCCAGCCCCAGCATTTT,CASSLGQGVFQPQHF
TRBJ1-1,TRBV6-5,-,-,15,TGTGCCAGCAGTCCGTACTCGGCAGGGGACACTGAAGCTTTCTTT,CASSPYSAGDTEAFF